This T cell receptor beta chain emerged from a study of blood T cell repertoires in COVID-19. Study-level information: The United States, Italy and Spain were the sources of the acute and convalescent COVID-19 samples. T cells, B-cell-depleted T cells, or PBMCs supplied cDNA or gDNA.

Sequencing was performed with immunoSEQ multiplex PCR; in TCRdb, only in-frame clones are kept and a portion is missing. The sample consists of about 210,000 clones, 83% of them appearing once. CDR3 length: 19 residues. CDR1 and CDR2 from the germline V gene are LNHNV and YYDKDF (reference sequence). V dropped 1 base and J dropped 4; count of bases not matched to a gene: 15. The sequence came from a woman aged 40 to 50 with active or convalescent COVID-19. The sequenced sample consisted of peripheral blood. The chain joins TRBV15 to TRBJ2-3, with 9 nucleotides matching TRBD1. The DNA for the CDR3 is TGTGCCACCAGCAGAGTAAAAGTAGGGACAGGGACCTCCGCAGATACGCAGTATTTT. Protein: CATSRVKVGTGTSADTQYF.